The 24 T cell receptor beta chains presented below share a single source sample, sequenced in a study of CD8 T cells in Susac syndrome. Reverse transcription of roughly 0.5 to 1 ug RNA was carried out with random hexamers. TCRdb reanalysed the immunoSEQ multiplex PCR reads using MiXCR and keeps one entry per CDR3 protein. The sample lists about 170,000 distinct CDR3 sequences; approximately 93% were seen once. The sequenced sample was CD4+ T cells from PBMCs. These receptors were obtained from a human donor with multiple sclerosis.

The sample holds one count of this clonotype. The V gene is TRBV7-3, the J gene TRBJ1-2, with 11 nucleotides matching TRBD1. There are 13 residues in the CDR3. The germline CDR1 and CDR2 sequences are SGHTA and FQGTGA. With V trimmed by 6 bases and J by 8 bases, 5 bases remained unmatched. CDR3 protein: CASSRTGGEGYTF. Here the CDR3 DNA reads TGTGCCAGCAGTAGGACAGGGGGCGAAGGCTACACCTTC. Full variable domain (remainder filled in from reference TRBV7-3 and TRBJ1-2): GAGVSQTPSNKVTEKGKYVELRCDPISGHTALYWYRQSLGQGPEFLIYFQGTGAADDSGLPNDRFFAVRPEGSVSTLKIQRTERGDSAVYLCASSRTGGEGYTFGSGTRLTVV.

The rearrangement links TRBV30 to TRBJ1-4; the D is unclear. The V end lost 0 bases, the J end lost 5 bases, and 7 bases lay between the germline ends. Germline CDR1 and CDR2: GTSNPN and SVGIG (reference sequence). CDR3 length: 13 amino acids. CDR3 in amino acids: CAWSVGSNEKLFF. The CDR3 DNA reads TGTGCCTGGAGTGTTGGGTCGAATGAAAAACTGTTTTTT.

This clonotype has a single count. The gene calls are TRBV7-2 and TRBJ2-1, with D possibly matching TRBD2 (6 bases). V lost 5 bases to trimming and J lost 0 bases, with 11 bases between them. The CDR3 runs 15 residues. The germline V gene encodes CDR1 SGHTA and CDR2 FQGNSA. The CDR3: CASSQDYISYNEQFF. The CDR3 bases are TGTGCCAGCAGCCAGGACTATATCTCCTACAATGAGCAGTTCTTC.

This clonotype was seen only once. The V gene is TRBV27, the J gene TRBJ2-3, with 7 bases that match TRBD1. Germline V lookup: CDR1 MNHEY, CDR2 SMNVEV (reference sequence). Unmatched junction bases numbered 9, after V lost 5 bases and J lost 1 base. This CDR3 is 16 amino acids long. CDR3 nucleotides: TGTGCCAGCAGTGCGGGCAGGGGGAGCGGCACAGATACGCAGTATTTT. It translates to CASSAGRGSGTDTQYF.

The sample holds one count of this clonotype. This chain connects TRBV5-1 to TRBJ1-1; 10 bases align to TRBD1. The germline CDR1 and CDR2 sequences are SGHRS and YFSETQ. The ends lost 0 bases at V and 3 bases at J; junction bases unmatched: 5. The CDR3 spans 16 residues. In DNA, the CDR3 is TGCGCCAGCAGCTTGGGGACAGGGGGTATGTACACTGAAGCTTTCTTT. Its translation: CASSLGTGGMYTEAFF.

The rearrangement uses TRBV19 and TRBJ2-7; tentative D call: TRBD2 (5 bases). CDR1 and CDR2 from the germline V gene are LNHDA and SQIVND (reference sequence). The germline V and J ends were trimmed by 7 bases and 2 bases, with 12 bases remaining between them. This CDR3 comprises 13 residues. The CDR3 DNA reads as TGTGCCAGTAAGGCGGGCCCCACCTACGAGCAGTACTTC. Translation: CASKAGPTYEQYF.

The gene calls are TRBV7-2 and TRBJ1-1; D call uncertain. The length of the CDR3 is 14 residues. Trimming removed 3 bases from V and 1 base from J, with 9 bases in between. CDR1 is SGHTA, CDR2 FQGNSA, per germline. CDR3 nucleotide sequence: TGTGCCAGCAGCTTCGACTGGGCGAACACTGAAGCTTTCTTT. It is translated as CASSFDWANTEAFF.

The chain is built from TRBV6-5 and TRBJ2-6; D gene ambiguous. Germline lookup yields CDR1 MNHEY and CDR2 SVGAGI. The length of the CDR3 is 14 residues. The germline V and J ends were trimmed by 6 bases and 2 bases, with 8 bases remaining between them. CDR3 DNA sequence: TGTGCCAGCAGCCCCGAGGCTGGGGCCAACGTCCTGACTTTC. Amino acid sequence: CASSPEAGANVLTF.

The CDR3 DNA sequence: TGTGCGGTTGGGGGGATGAACACTGAAGCTTTCTTT. As protein: CAVGGMNTEAFF. The chain joins TRBV30 to TRBJ1-1; possible D gene TRBD1, 5 bases. The CDR3 spans 12 residues. Germline lookup yields CDR1 GTSNPN and CDR2 SVGIG (reference sequence).

As DNA, the CDR3 is TGTGCCAGCAGCCCTGGGGGGACTAGCGGGAGAGGCACCGGGGAGCTGTTTTTT. It encodes CASSPGGTSGRGTGELFF. The J gene is TRBJ2-2, the V gene TRBV5-4, with 14 positions matching TRBD2. Trimming cost V 4 bases and J 4 bases; bases outside gene matches: 9. CDR1 SGHNT and CDR2 YYREEE come from the germline V gene (reference sequence). The CDR3 totals 18 residues.

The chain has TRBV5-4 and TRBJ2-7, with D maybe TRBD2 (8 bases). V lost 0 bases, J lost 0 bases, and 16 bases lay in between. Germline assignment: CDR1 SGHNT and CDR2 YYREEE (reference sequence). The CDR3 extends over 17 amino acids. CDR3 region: CASSLDPGGTVSYEQYF. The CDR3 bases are TGTGCCAGCAGCTTGGATCCGGGGGGGACAGTCTCCTACGAGCAGTACTTC. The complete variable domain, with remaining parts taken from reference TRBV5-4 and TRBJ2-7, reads ETGVTQSPTHLIKTRGQQVTLRCSSQSGHNTVSWYQQALGQGPQFIFQYYREEENGRGNFPPRFSGLQFPNYSSELNVNALELDDSALYLCASSLDPGGTVSYEQYFGPGTRLTVT.

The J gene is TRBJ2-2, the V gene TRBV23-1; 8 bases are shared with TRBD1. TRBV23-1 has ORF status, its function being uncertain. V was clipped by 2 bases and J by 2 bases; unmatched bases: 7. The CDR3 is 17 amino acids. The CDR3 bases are TGCGCCAGCAGTCAAAGGGACAGGAGCCGAAACACCGGGGAGCTGTTTTTT. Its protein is CASSQRDRSRNTGELFF.

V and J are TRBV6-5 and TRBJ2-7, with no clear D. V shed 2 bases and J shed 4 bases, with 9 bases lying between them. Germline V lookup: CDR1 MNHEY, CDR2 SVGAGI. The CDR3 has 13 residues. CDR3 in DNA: TGTGCCAGCAGTTACGATCCTTATTACGAGCAGTACTTC. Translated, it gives CASSYDPYYEQYF.

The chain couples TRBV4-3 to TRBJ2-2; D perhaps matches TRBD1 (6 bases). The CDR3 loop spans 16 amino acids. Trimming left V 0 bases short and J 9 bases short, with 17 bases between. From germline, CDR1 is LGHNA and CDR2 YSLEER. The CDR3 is CASSQDHRETMRELFF. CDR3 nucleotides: TGCGCCAGCAGCCAAGATCACAGGGAGACCATGCGGGAGCTGTTTTTT.

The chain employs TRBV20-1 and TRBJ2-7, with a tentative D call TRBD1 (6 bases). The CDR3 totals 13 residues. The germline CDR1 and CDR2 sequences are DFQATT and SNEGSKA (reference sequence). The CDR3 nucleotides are TGCAGCGCCCCACCACAGGGTTACTACGAGCAGTACTTC. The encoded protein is CSAPPQGYYEQYF.

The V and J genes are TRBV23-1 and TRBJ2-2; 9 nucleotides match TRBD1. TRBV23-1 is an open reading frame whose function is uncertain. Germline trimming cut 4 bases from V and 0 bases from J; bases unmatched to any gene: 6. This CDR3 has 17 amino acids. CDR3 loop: CASSRPGQGPNTGELFF. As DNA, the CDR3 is TGCGCCAGCAGTCGACCGGGACAGGGACCGAACACCGGGGAGCTGTTTTTT.

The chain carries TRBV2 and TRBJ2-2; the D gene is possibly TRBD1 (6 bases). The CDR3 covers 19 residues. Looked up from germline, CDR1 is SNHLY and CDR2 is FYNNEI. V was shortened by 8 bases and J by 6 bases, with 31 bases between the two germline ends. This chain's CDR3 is CASWTPRHVQGSFSGELFF. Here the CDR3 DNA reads TGTGCCAGCTGGACCCCTAGGCACGTACAGGGATCTTTCTCCGGGGAGCTGTTTTTT.

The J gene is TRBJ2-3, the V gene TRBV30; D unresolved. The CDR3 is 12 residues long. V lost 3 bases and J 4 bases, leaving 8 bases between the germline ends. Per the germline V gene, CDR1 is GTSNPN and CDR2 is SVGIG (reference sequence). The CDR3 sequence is CAWSPQADTQYF. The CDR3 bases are TGTGCCTGGAGCCCCCAGGCAGATACGCAGTATTTT.

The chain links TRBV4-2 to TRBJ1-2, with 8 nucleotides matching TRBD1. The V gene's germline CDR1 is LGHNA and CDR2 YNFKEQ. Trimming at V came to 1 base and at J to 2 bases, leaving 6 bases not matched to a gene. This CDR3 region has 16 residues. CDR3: CASSQAAQGGNYGYTF. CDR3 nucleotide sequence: TGTGCCAGCAGCCAAGCCGCACAGGGGGGAAACTATGGCTACACCTTC.

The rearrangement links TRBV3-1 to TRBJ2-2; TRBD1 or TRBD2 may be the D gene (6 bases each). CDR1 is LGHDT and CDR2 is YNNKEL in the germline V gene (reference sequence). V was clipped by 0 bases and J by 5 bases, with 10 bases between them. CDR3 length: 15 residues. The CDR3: CASSQDPGATGELFF. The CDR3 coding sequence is TGTGCCAGCAGCCAAGATCCGGGGGCGACCGGGGAGCTGTTTTTT.

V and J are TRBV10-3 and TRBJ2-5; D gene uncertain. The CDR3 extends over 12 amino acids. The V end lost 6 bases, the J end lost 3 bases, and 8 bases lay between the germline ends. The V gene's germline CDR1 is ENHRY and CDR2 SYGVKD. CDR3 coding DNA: TGTGCCATCAGCAACATGGAAGAGACCCAGTACTTC. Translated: CAISNMEETQYF.

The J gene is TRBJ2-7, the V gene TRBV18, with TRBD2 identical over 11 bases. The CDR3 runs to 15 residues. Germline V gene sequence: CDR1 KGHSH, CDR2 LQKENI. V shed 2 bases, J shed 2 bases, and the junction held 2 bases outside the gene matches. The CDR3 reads CASSPGTSGTYEQYF. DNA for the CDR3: TGTGCCAGCTCACCAGGGACTAGCGGAACCTACGAGCAGTACTTC. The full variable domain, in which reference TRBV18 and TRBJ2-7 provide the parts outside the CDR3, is NAGVMQNPRHLVRRRGQEARLRCSPMKGHSHVYWYRQLPEEGLKFMVYLQKENIIDESGMPKERFSAEFPKEGPSILRIQQVVRGDSAAYFCASSPGTSGTYEQYFGPGTRLTVT.

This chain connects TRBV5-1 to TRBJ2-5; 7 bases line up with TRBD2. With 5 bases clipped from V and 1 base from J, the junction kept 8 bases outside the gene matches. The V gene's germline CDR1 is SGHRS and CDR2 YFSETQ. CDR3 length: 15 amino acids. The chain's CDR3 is CASRPMGGFQETQYF. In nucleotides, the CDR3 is TGCGCCAGCAGACCCATGGGGGGGTTCCAAGAGACCCAGTACTTC.

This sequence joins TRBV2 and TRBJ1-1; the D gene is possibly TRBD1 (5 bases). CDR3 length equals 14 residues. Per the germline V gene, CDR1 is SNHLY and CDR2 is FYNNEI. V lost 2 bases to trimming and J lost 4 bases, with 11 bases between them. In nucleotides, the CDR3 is TGTGCCAGCAGTGAATCGTGGCAGGGCACTGAAGCTTTCTTT. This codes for CASSESWQGTEAFF.